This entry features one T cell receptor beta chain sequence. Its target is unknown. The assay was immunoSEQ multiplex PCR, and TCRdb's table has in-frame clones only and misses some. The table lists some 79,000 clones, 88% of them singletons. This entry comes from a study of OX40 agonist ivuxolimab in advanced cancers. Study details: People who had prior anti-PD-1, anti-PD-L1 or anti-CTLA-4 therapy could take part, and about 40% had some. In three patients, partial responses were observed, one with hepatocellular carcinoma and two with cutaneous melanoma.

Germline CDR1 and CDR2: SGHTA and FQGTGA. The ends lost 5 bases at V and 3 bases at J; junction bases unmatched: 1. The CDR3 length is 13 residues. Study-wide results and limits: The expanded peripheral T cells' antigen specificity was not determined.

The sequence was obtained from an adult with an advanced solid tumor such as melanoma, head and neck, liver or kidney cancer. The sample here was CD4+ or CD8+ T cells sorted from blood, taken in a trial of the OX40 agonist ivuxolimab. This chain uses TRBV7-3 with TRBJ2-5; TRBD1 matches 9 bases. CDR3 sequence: CASSRDREETQYF. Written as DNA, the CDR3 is TGTGCCAGCAGCCGGGACAGGGAAGAGACCCAGTACTTC.